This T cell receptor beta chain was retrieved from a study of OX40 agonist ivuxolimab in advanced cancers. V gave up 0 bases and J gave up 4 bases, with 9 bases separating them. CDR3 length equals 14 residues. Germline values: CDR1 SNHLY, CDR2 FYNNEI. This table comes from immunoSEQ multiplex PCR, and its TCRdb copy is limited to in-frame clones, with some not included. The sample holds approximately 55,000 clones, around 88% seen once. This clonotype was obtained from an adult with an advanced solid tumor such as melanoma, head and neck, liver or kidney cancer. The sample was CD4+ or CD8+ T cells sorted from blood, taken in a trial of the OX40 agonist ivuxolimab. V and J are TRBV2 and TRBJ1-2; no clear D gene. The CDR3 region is CASSEAIASYGYTF. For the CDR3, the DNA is TGTGCCAGCAGTGAAGCTATAGCGTCCTATGGCTACACCTTC.